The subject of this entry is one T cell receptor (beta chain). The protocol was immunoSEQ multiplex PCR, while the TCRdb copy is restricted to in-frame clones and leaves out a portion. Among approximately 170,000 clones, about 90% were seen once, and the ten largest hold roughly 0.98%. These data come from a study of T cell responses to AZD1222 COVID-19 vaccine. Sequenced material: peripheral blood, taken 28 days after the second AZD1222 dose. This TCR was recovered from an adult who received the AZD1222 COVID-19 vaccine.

CDR3 protein: CASSLYARGGNNEQFF. The CDR3 DNA sequence: TGCGCCAGCAGCTTGTATGCCAGGGGCGGTAACAATGAGCAGTTCTTC. The genes are TRBV5-1 and TRBJ2-1, with D possibly matching TRBD1 (6 bases). V was cut by 1 base and J by 5 bases, with 16 bases left in between. Germline values: CDR1 SGHRS, CDR2 YFSETQ. The CDR3 extends over 16 amino acids.